The 10 T cell receptor beta chains reported below all come from one sample, sequenced in a study of a mutant IDH1 vaccine in newly diagnosed glioma. Their recognized antigens are unknown. Time point here: week 11, during vaccination. A 20-mer mutant IDH1 peptide at 300 ug was injected subcutaneously with topical imiquimod. Generated by immunoSEQ multiplex PCR, the TCRdb table keeps only in-frame clones and is missing some. The sample carries roughly 60,000 clones, less than 85% recorded once. The source was PBMCs, collected from a glioma patient whose treatment included an IDH1 peptide vaccine. Every receptor here comes from a man aged 30 to 45 with glioma.

The rearrangement joins TRBV9 to TRBJ2-2; D may match TRBD1 or TRBD2 (5 bases each). The V gene's germline CDR1 is SGDLS and CDR2 YYNGEE. The CDR3 length is 17 residues. V lost 4 bases and J 4 bases, leaving 20 bases between the germline ends. CDR3 region: CASSYTPVARGTGELFF. The DNA of the CDR3 is TGTGCCAGCAGCTATACTCCGGTAGCGAGGGGCACCGGGGAGCTGTTTTTT.

The J gene is TRBJ1-6, the V gene TRBV6-5; D is uncertain. V lost 7 bases to trimming and J lost 10 bases, with 14 bases between them. CDR1 is MNHEY, CDR2 SVGAGI, per germline. This CDR3 comprises 13 residues. This CDR3 is CASKEAPVSPLHF. The CDR3 DNA reads as TGTGCCAGCAAAGAGGCCCCAGTCTCACCCCTCCACTTT.

This rearrangement joins TRBV6-5 to TRBJ2-4; D uncertain. V gave up 3 bases and J gave up 3 bases, with 9 bases separating them. This CDR3 is 14 amino acids long. The germline gives CDR1 MNHEY, CDR2 SVGAGI. The chain's CDR3 is CASSYGYGKNIQYF. The CDR3 coding sequence is TGTGCCAGCAGTTATGGGTACGGCAAAAACATTCAGTACTTC.

The rearrangement joins TRBV27 to TRBJ2-1; no clear D. The CDR3 runs 15 residues. The germline CDR1 and CDR2 sequences are MNHEY and SMNVEV (reference sequence). The V end was cut by 5 bases, the J end by 4 bases, with 15 bases between. This CDR3 is CASSETIPTYNEQFF. The DNA of the CDR3 is TGTGCCAGCAGTGAGACCATACCAACTTACAATGAGCAGTTCTTC.

The J gene is TRBJ2-1, the V gene TRBV5-1, with TRBD1 as a possible D gene (5 bases). Trimming took off 3 bases at V and 7 bases at J, with 11 bases between the two ends. CDR1 and CDR2 from the germline V gene are SGHRS and YFSETQ. The CDR3 extends over 13 amino acids. CDR3 protein: CASSYRPENEQFF. In nucleotides, the CDR3 is TGCGCCAGCAGCTACAGGCCGGAAAATGAGCAGTTCTTC. The full variable domain, completed using reference TRBV5-1 and TRBJ2-1, is KAGVTQTPRYLIKTRGQQVTLSCSPISGHRSVSWYQQTPGQGLQFLFEYFSETQRNKGNFPGRFSGRQFSNSRSEMNVSTLELGDSALYLCASSYRPENEQFFGPGTRLTVL.

This chain joins TRBV5-4 and TRBJ2-7; 12 bases match TRBD1. V shed 3 bases and J 6 bases; nucleotides not matched to a gene: 1. Germline assignment: CDR1 SGHNT and CDR2 YYREEE (reference sequence). This CDR3 is 13 amino acids long. The CDR3 DNA reads TGTGCCAGCAGCTGGGACAGGGGGCGCGAGCAGTACTTC. Residues: CASSWDRGREQYF.

The chain couples TRBV10-3 to TRBJ1-5; tentatively, D is TRBD1 (6 bases). V lost 0 bases to trimming and J lost 3 bases, with 12 bases between them. CDR1 ENHRY and CDR2 SYGVKD come from the germline V gene. This CDR3 has 16 amino acids. The DNA for the CDR3 is TGTGCCATCAGTGAGTCCGGGGGCCAAATCAATCAGCCCCAGCATTTT. Translating gives CAISESGGQINQPQHF.

The chain uses TRBV30 and TRBJ1-2; possible D gene TRBD1, 6 bases. Germline V gives CDR1 GTSNPN, CDR2 SVGIG (reference sequence). This CDR3 is 13 amino acids long. V was cut by 5 bases and J by 2 bases, with 12 bases left in between. DNA of the CDR3: TGTGCCTGGTCGATACAGGGAAACTATGGCTACACCTTC. This codes for CAWSIQGNYGYTF.

The chain employs TRBV7-3 and TRBJ2-7; TRBD1 or TRBD2 may be the D gene (5 bases each). Germline CDR1 reads SGHTA; CDR2 reads FQGTGA. This CDR3 has 13 residues. V shed 6 bases and J shed 3 bases, with 12 bases lying between them. The DNA of the CDR3 is TGTGCCAGCAGTGAGGGGTCACTCTACGAGCAGTACTTC. Its translation: CASSEGSLYEQYF.

The DNA of the CDR3 is TGTGCCCTGGGGTCGGGGCGACTCACTGAAGCTTTCTTT. Its protein is CALGSGRLTEAFF. V and J are TRBV30 and TRBJ1-1; D perhaps matches TRBD1 (5 bases). This CDR3 has 13 residues. Deletions cut 8 bases from V and 4 bases from J, with 17 bases between. Germline lookup yields CDR1 GTSNPN and CDR2 SVGIG (reference sequence).